The 2 T cell receptor beta chains below come from one sample, sequenced in a study of cytomegalovirus exposure and HLA in healthy donors. Primers included in the PCR were 60 Vbeta and 13 Jbeta primers. The repertoire was sequenced with immunoSEQ multiplex PCR; TCRdb's copy has only in-frame clones and lacks some. The sample lists some 110,000 clones; 60% to 70% were seen once. The material sequenced was PBMCs. Receptors originate from a woman between 35 and 50 years old in good health and CMV-seropositive.

The chain carries TRBV7-8 and TRBJ2-7, with TRBD1 identical over 8 bases. The V gene end was trimmed by 1 base and the J gene end by 5 bases; junction bases not matched to a gene: 10. The CDR3 runs to 16 residues. The germline CDR1 and CDR2 sequences are SGHVS and FQNEAQ. The CDR3 DNA sequence: TGTGCCAGCAGCTTAGGACGGGGACAGGCTCTCCACGAGCAGTACTTC. Translation gives CASSLGRGQALHEQYF.

This clone came up a few times. The rearrangement links TRBV6-5 to TRBJ2-3; perhaps TRBD1 as D (5 bases). The CDR3 has 13 residues. CDR1 is MNHEY and CDR2 is SVGAGI in the germline V gene. V lost 4 bases and J lost 7, with 12 bases in between. In nucleotides, the CDR3 is TGTGCCAGCAGTTCCACAGGTGCTAATACGCAGTATTTT. As protein: CASSSTGANTQYF.